Shown below are 8 T cell receptor beta chains from a single sample sequenced in a study of T cell responses to AZD1222 COVID-19 vaccine. The repertoire was sequenced with immunoSEQ multiplex PCR; TCRdb's copy has only in-frame clones and lacks some. The table lists about 110,000 clones, approximately 89% of them singletons. The sequencing used peripheral blood, collected on day 0 of MenACWY control vaccination. Receptors originate from an adult in good health.

The V call is TRBV5-4, the J call TRBJ2-2; D not resolved. The CDR3 spans 13 residues. V lost 2 bases, J lost 4 bases, and 6 bases lay in between. Germline lookup yields CDR1 SGHNT and CDR2 YYREEE (reference sequence). CDR3 loop: CASSFGSTGELFF. The DNA of the CDR3 is TGTGCCAGCAGCTTTGGTTCCACCGGGGAGCTGTTTTTT.

The CDR3 DNA follows: TGTGCCAGCAGTTTATTTCGGGGGCTCACTGAAGCTTTCTTT. Amino acid sequence: CASSLFRGLTEAFF. This chain links TRBV28 with TRBJ1-1; D possibly corresponds to TRBD1 (6 bases). The CDR3 has 14 residues. V dropped 1 base and J dropped 4 bases, with 10 bases sitting between them. Germline assignment: CDR1 MDHEN and CDR2 SYDVKM.

This chain uses TRBV19 with TRBJ2-1, with 12 bases aligning to TRBD1. V lost 5 bases, J lost 8 bases, and 10 bases stayed unmatched. The CDR3 runs 16 residues. Per the germline V gene, CDR1 is LNHDA and CDR2 is SQIVND (reference sequence). The CDR3 reads CASSGRDRGRVDEQFF. As DNA, the CDR3 is TGTGCCAGTAGTGGGAGGGACAGGGGGCGCGTCGATGAGCAGTTCTTC.

The chain joins TRBV19 to TRBJ1-5; TRBD1 aligns across 7 bases. The CDR3 spans 13 residues. Trimming cost V 6 bases and J 3 bases; bases outside gene matches: 2. The germline CDR1 and CDR2 sequences are LNHDA and SQIVND (reference sequence). CDR3 nucleotides: TGTGCCAGTAGAGACAGGGACAATCAGCCCCAGCATTTT. Translation gives CASRDRDNQPQHF.

The chain combines TRBV18 with TRBJ1-2, with D perhaps TRBD1 (6 bases). Looked up from germline, CDR1 is KGHSH and CDR2 is LQKENI. The CDR3 contains 15 residues. Trimming removed 5 bases from V and 2 bases from J, with 15 bases in between. CDR3 nucleotide sequence: TGTGCCAGCTCATTTACGGGACAACCGAACTATGGCTACACCTTC. This encodes CASSFTGQPNYGYTF.

CDR3 protein: CASSVSILYSPLHF. In nucleotides, the CDR3 is TGTGCCAGCAGTGTATCTATTCTTTATTCACCCCTCCACTTT. The chain has TRBV2 and TRBJ1-6; D unclear. Per the germline V gene, CDR1 is SNHLY and CDR2 is FYNNEI. The V end lost 4 bases, the J end lost 8 bases, and 12 bases lay between the germline ends. The CDR3 loop spans 14 amino acids.

The genes are TRBV7-8 and TRBJ2-2; TRBD2 matches 10 bases. V was pared by 2 bases and J by 7 bases, with 10 bases of the junction left unmatched. Germline-derived CDR1 and CDR2 are SGHVS and FQNEAQ. CDR3 length: 17 residues. CDR3 sequence: CASSLFGAGGPYGELFF. The CDR3 bases are TGTGCCAGCAGCTTATTCGGAGCGGGGGGGCCTTACGGGGAGCTGTTTTTT.

This clone has just one count. The chain employs TRBV30 and TRBJ2-7; D is unclear. V lost 3 bases and J 6 bases, leaving 15 bases between the germline ends. Germline assignment: CDR1 GTSNPN and CDR2 SVGIG (reference sequence). CDR3 length: 13 amino acids. CDR3 sequence: CAWSRQTFAEQYF. The CDR3 nucleotides read TGTGCCTGGAGCCGGCAGACCTTTGCCGAGCAGTACTTC.